This T cell receptor (beta chain) was recorded in a study of blood T cell repertoires in COVID-19. At the level of the study: From the United States, Italy and Spain came samples of acute and convalescent COVID-19. PBMCs, B-cell-depleted T cells, or T cells were the source of the cDNA or gDNA that made up the material.

In the source study's methods: Using reference gene primer amplification, nucleated cell counts were estimated. Some clones are missing from TCRdb's copy, which holds only in-frame ones; the method was immunoSEQ multiplex PCR. V and J calls and clone size are given by that table; D and trimming were obtained from the DNA. This repertoire shows 170,000 or so clones, about 87% found once; its top ten account for about 0.95%. V dropped 5 bases and J dropped 5; count of bases not matched to a gene: 6. The germline V gene has CDR1 SEHNR and CDR2 FQNEAQ (reference sequence). The CDR3 has 14 amino acids. The chain is built from TRBV7-9 and TRBJ2-1; TRBD2 agrees at 7 bases. The sample taken for sequencing was peripheral blood. The TCR sequence derives from a woman between 18 and 29 years old who had recovered from COVID-19. The CDR3 region has the DNA TGTGCCAGCAGCGCCCGGGACTACAACAATGAGCAGTTCTTC. Translated, it gives CASSARDYNNEQFF.